This T cell receptor (beta chain) was obtained from a study of cytomegalovirus exposure and HLA in healthy donors. Study-wide context: An early release of data contained approximately 85 million unique TCRs, which came from HLA-typed donors.

In regard to this clone: Antigen: not known.

The trim removed 0 bases at V and 2 bases at J, leaving 6 bases unmatched. Germline CDR1 is LGHNA and CDR2 is YSLEER. The CDR3 runs 17 residues. Regarding the study as a whole: The listing of 150 to 200 TCR beta chains classed them as cytomegalovirus-associated. Sequencing depth across donors, presence/absence analyses assumed, was roughly uniform. About 90% or about 30% of the time was how often most TCR beta V segments were productive, according to an earlier analysis.

PCR employed 60 Vbeta and 13 Jbeta primers. Assay: immunoSEQ multiplex PCR; the TCRdb copy retains only in-frame clones and omits some. The sample carries over 150,000 clones, about 71% recorded once. Sequenced: PBMCs. This clonotype was sampled from a woman in her thirties or forties in good health and CMV-seropositive. The V and J genes are TRBV4-3 and TRBJ2-3; 9 bases map to TRBD2. The DNA for the CDR3 is TGCGCCAGCAGCCAAGATCGGCGGGGGGGCTACACAGATACGCAGTATTTT. It translates to CASSQDRRGGYTDTQYF.